This T cell receptor (beta chain) is from a study of blood T cells in healthy people across ages. Findings and limits, study-wide: It was not possible, with unsorted PBMCs, to conclusively compare naive and antigen-experienced cells.

Comment on this clonotype: Its matching antigen is unknown.

All donors came from Russia, were Caucasian and healthy, and spanned ages roughly 6 to 95. With a J-beta primer mix and a sample-barcoded 5' primer, a second PCR ran 7 to 11 cycles. TCRdb independently ran MiXCR on the 5' RACE reads; one entry per CDR3 protein. Found here are 1.8 million or so distinct CDR3 sequences, approximately 40% of them singletons; the top ten hold more than 20%. V gave up 3 bases and J gave up 6 bases, with 11 bases separating them. From germline, CDR1 is DFQATT and CDR2 SNEGSKA (reference sequence). This CDR3 spans 12 amino acids. The sequence derives from a human donor in good health. The specimen was blood. The V call is TRBV20-1, the J call TRBJ1-2; weak D call: TRBD1 (5 bases). In DNA, the CDR3 is TGCAGTGCTAGTAGTCAGGGAGATGGCTACACCTTC. It codes for CSASSQGDGYTF.